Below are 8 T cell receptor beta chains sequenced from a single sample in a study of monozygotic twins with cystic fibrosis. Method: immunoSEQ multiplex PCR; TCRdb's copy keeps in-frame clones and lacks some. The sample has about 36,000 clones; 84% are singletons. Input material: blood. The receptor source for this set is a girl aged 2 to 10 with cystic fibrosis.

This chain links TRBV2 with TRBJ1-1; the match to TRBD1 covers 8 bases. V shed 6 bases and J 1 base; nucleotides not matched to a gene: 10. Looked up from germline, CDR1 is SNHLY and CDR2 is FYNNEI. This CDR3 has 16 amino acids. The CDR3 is CASRKRGTGENTEAFF. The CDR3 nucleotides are TGTGCCAGCAGGAAGCGTGGGACAGGAGAGAACACTGAAGCTTTCTTT.

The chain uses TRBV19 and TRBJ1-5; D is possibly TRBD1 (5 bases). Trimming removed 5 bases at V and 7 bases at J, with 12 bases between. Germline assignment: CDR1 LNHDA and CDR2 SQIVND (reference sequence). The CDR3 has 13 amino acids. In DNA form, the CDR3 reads TGTGCCAGTAGTCCGGACAAAAGGCAGCCCCAGCATTTT. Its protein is CASSPDKRQPQHF. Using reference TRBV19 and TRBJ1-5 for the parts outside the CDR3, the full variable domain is DGGITQSPKYLFRKEGQNVTLSCEQNLNHDAMYWYRQDPGQGLRLIYYSQIVNDFQKGDIAEGYSVSREKKESFPLTVTSAQKNPTAFYLCASSPDKRQPQHFGDGTRLSIL.

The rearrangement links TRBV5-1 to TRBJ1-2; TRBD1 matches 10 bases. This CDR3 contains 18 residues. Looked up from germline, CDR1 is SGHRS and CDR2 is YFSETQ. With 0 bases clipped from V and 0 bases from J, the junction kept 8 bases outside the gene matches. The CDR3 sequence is CASSLASTGGPSNYGYTF. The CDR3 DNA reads TGCGCCAGCAGCTTGGCCTCGACAGGGGGCCCCTCTAACTATGGCTACACCTTC.

The CDR3, as DNA: TGTGCCAGCAGTGTCGGGGGGGCCATGACCGGGGAGCTGTTTTTT. It encodes CASSVGGAMTGELFF. The V gene is TRBV6-4, the J gene TRBJ2-2, with TRBD2 identical over 8 bases. This CDR3 comprises 15 residues. J gave up 5 bases and V 4 bases, and 6 bases lay outside the gene matches. CDR1 MRHNA and CDR2 SNTAGT come from the germline V gene.

The chain's CDR3 is CASSKALRTGATYEQYF. DNA of the CDR3: TGTGCCAGCAGCAAAGCGCTTAGGACAGGGGCTACCTACGAGCAGTACTTC. J is TRBJ2-7 and V is TRBV21-1; the table's D call of TRBD1 was not tested on the DNA. TRBV21-1 is listed as a pseudogene. This CDR3 has 17 residues.

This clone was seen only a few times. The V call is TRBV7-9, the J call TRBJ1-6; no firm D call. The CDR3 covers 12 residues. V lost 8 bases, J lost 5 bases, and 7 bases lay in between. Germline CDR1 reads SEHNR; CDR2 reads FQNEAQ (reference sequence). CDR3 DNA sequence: TGTGCCAGCTCCGGGGATAATTCACCCCTCCACTTT. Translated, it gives CASSGDNSPLHF.

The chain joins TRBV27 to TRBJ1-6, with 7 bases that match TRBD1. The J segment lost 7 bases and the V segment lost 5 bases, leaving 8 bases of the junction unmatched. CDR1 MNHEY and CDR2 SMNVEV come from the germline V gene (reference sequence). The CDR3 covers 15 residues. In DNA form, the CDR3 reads TGTGCCAGCAGTGACTCCGGGACAGAGAATTCACCCCTCCACTTT. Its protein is CASSDSGTENSPLHF.

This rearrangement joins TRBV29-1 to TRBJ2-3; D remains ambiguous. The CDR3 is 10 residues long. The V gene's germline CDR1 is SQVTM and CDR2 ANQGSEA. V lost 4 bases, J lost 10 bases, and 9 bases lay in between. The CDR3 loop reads CSVGPNPQYF. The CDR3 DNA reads TGCAGCGTTGGACCGAATCCGCAGTATTTT.